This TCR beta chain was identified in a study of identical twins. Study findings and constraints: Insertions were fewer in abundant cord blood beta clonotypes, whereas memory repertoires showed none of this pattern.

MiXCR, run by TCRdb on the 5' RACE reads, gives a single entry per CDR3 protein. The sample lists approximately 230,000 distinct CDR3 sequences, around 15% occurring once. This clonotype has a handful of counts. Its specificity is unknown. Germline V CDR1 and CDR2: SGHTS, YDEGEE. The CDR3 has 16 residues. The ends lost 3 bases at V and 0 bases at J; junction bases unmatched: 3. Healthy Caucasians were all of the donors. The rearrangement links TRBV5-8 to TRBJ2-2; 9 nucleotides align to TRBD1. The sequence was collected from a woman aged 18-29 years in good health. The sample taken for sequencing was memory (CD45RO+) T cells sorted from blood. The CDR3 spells CASSYGQGTNTGELFF. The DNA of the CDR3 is TGTGCCAGCAGCTACGGACAGGGGACGAACACCGGGGAGCTGTTTTTT.